The 15 T cell receptor beta chains listed next were all sequenced from one sample in a study of T cells in tuberculosis. Sorting used thawed, overnight-rested PBMC stained with anti-CD3, a viability dye and GMM-loaded CD1B tetramer. The lipid loaded on the CD1B tetramers was C32 glucose monomycolate from Rhodococcus equi. Repertoires were generated with immunoSEQ multiplex PCR, while TCRdb's copy carries only in-frame clones and drops some. The repertoire holds 70,000 to 95,000 clones, with roughly 93% as singletons. Material: CD1b-GMM tetramer-negative cells sorted from PBMCs. These receptors were obtained from an adult woman with latent tuberculosis.

This clone was seen a single time. The chain joins TRBV19 to TRBJ1-1; unclear D gene. Germline V gene lookup returns CDR1 LNHDA and CDR2 SQIVND (reference sequence). This CDR3 comprises 14 residues. V dropped 3 bases and J dropped 2 bases, with 10 bases sitting between them. CDR3 protein: CASSIRRENTEAFF. CDR3 coding DNA: TGTGCCAGTAGTATTAGGAGGGAAAACACTGAAGCTTTCTTT.

On this clone: In the same sample, other DNA sequences code for this CDR3. V gene TRBV30 combines with J gene TRBJ1-3; 7 bases fit TRBD1. CDR1 and CDR2 from the germline V gene are GTSNPN and SVGIG (reference sequence). The ends lost 2 bases at V and 0 bases at J; junction bases unmatched: 4. There are 15 residues in the CDR3. CDR3 in amino acids: CAWSRDSGSGNTIYF. The CDR3 DNA follows: TGTGCCTGGAGTAGGGACAGCGGCTCTGGAAACACCATATATTTT.

The chain joins TRBV16 to TRBJ2-3, with a tentative D call TRBD2 (5 bases). The germline V gene encodes CDR1 KGHSY and CDR2 FQNENV. V gave up 1 base and J gave up 4 bases, with 12 bases separating them. This CDR3 is 15 amino acids long. The CDR3 DNA sequence: TGTGCCAGCAGCCAATTGGGAGAGGGCGCAGATACGCAGTATTTT. It yields the protein CASSQLGEGADTQYF. The full variable domain, completed using reference TRBV16 and TRBJ2-3, is GEEVAQTPKHLVRGEGQKAKLYCAPIKGHSYVFWYQQVLKNEFKFLISFQNENVFDETGMPKERFSAKCLPNSPCSLEIQATKLEDSAVYFCASSQLGEGADTQYFGPGTRLTVL.

This chain joins TRBV5-1 and TRBJ1-1; D call uncertain. Trimming left V 4 bases short and J 1 base short, with 8 bases between. Germline CDR1 and CDR2: SGHRS and YFSETQ. The CDR3 has 13 amino acids. The DNA of the CDR3 is TGCGCCAGCAGCCCAAGCGGGAACACTGAAGCTTTCTTT. Translating gives CASSPSGNTEAFF.

The chain is built from TRBV6-1 and TRBJ2-3, with D maybe TRBD1 (5 bases). This CDR3 is 13 amino acids long. Trimming pared 4 bases from V and 11 bases from J, leaving 16 bases between. Germline assignment: CDR1 MNHNS and CDR2 SASEGT. This CDR3 is CASSGGHATGQYF. In DNA, the CDR3 is TGTGCCAGCAGTGGGGGCCACGCGACGGGGCAGTATTTT.

This rearrangement joins TRBV7-2 to TRBJ1-4, with D possibly matching TRBD1 (5 bases). The CDR3 is 15 amino acids. The V and J ends lost 5 bases and 4 bases respectively, with 14 bases between them. The germline gives CDR1 SGHTA, CDR2 FQGNSA. CDR3: CASSQGGQINEKLFF. The CDR3 region has the DNA TGTGCCAGCAGCCAGGGTGGCCAGATTAATGAAAAACTGTTTTTT.

V usage is TRBV2 and J usage is TRBJ1-5; D call uncertain. Germline V gene sequence: CDR1 SNHLY, CDR2 FYNNEI. Trimming shortened V by 9 bases and J by 0 bases, and 6 bases separated the two germline ends. The CDR3 runs 12 residues. The CDR3 bases are TGTGCCAGTTCGTATAGCAATCAGCCCCAGCATTTT. The encoded protein is CASSYSNQPQHF.

Concerning this clone: The sample holds other DNA sequences that translate to the same CDR3. CDR3 residues: CASSVPTGDSPLHF. CDR3 DNA sequence: TGTGCCAGCAGCGTCCCTACGGGAGATTCACCCCTCCACTTT. This chain joins TRBV2 and TRBJ1-6; D is ambiguous. With 6 bases removed from V and 8 bases from J, the gap between germline ends came to 14 bases. The germline CDR1 and CDR2 sequences are SNHLY and FYNNEI. The CDR3 is made up of 14 amino acids.

This chain uses TRBV7-8 with TRBJ2-1, with D perhaps TRBD1 (6 bases). Germline V gene sequence: CDR1 SGHVS, CDR2 FQNEAQ. The CDR3 loop spans 16 amino acids. The V end lost 5 bases, the J end lost 2 bases, and 16 bases lay between the germline ends. The CDR3: CASSPTGTRTYNEQFF. The CDR3 coding sequence is TGTGCCAGCAGCCCGACCGGGACAAGAACCTACAATGAGCAGTTCTTC. Supplemented by reference TRBV7-8 and TRBJ2-1, the full variable domain reads GAGVSQSPRYKVAKRGQDVALRCDPISGHVSLFWYQQALGQGPEFLTYFQNEAQLDKSGLPSDRFFAERPEGSVSTLKIQRTQQEDSAVYLCASSPTGTRTYNEQFFGPGTRLTVL.

This clone was recorded a few times. Other DNA sequences in the sample encode the same CDR3. The chain recombines TRBV28 with TRBJ2-3, with unresolved D. Germline loops: CDR1 MDHEN, CDR2 SYDVKM. CDR3 size: 11 residues. The ends were cut back, 3 bases at V and 5 bases at J, with 3 bases in the middle. The chain's CDR3 is CASSLRDTQYF. In DNA, the CDR3 is TGTGCCAGCAGTTTGCGAGATACGCAGTATTTT.

This rearrangement joins TRBV10-3 to TRBJ2-2; maybe TRBD1 (5 bases). The CDR3 sequence is 13 residues long. CDR1 ENHRY and CDR2 SYGVKD come from the germline V gene. The germline V and J ends were trimmed by 8 bases and 5 bases, with 12 bases remaining between them. CDR3 in DNA: TGTGCCATCCAAGGGCAGGGTACCGGGGAGCTGTTTTTT. Residues: CAIQGQGTGELFF.

J is TRBJ1-6 and V is TRBV5-6; D remains ambiguous. The V gene's germline CDR1 is SGHDT and CDR2 YYEEEE. V dropped 0 bases and J dropped 5 bases, with 9 bases sitting between them. The CDR3 sequence is 15 residues long. CDR3 nucleotides: TGTGCCAGCAGCTTGGATCCCAGAAATAATTCACCCCTCCACTTT. It codes for CASSLDPRNNSPLHF. The entire variable domain, with the rest obtained from reference TRBV5-6 and TRBJ1-6, is as follows: DAGVTQSPTHLIKTRGQQVTLRCSPKSGHDTVSWYQQALGQGPQFIFQYYEEEERQRGNFPDRFSGHQFPNYSSELNVNALLLGDSALYLCASSLDPRNNSPLHFGNGTRLTVT.

This chain connects TRBV6-1 to TRBJ2-7; 9 nucleotides agree with TRBD1. The CDR3 has 16 amino acids. Germline trimming cut 2 bases from V and 3 bases from J; bases unmatched to any gene: 8. Germline CDR1 and CDR2: MNHNS and SASEGT. The CDR3 coding sequence is TGTGCCAGCAGTGAAACGGGACAGGGCTACAGCTACGAGCAGTACGTC. Residues: CASSETGQGYSYEQYV.

The genes are TRBV25-1 and TRBJ2-2; no clear D. The germline V and J ends were trimmed by 0 bases and 5 bases, with 10 bases remaining between them. Germline V CDR1 and CDR2: MGHDK, SYGVNS. The CDR3 consists of 15 residues. The CDR3 coding sequence is TGTGCCAGCAGTGAATATGTTCAGGCTACCGGGGAGCTGTTTTTT. This encodes CASSEYVQATGELFF.

This clone was detected only once. The chain combines TRBV6-1 with TRBJ2-1, with D possibly TRBD1 on 5 matching bases. This CDR3 is built from 14 residues. Germline CDR1 MNHNS, CDR2 SASEGT. V gave up 1 base and J gave up 2 bases, with 6 bases separating them. This CDR3 reads CASSEGGPYNEQFF. The CDR3 DNA follows: TGTGCCAGCAGTGAAGGGGGCCCCTACAATGAGCAGTTCTTC.